A single sample gave rise to the 18 T cell receptor beta chains below, sequenced in a study of blood T cell repertoires in COVID-19. Here immunoSEQ multiplex PCR was the method, and the copy in TCRdb shows in-frame clones only, minus some. Here the sample spans some 250,000 clones, about 83% being singletons. The sample comprised peripheral blood. The receptors shown here come from a man at least 80 years old with acute or convalescent COVID-19.

The chain combines TRBV10-2 with TRBJ2-2, with D maybe TRBD1 (6 bases). Germline lookup yields CDR1 WSHSY and CDR2 SAAADI. V shed 8 bases and J shed 6 bases, with 22 bases lying between them. The CDR3 has 16 amino acids. In DNA, the CDR3 is TGCGCCAGCGGGCAGGGGATTGGAATTAGTTCCGGGGAGCTGTTTTTT. It translates to CASGQGIGISSGELFF.

This clone was seen a single time. CDR3 loop: CASSLDRVSGTEAFF. CDR3 nucleotides: TGTGCCAGCAGCCTCGACAGGGTCTCGGGCACTGAAGCTTTCTTT. The rearrangement uses TRBV4-2 and TRBJ1-1; TRBD1 matches at 7 bases. CDR1 and CDR2 (germline): LGHNA, YNFKEQ. The CDR3 is made up of 15 amino acids. J was trimmed by 4 bases and V by 4 bases; bases with no gene match: 9.

The table lists this clone with a few counts. The CDR3 sequence: CASSGLVKETQYF. The CDR3 DNA is TGTGCCAGCAGCGGACTAGTGAAGGAGACCCAGTACTTC. The rearrangement uses TRBV7-6 and TRBJ2-5, with 7 bases that match TRBD2. The V and J ends lost 5 bases and 5 bases, in that order; junction bases with no gene match: 5. Germline V CDR1 and CDR2: SGHVS, FNYEAQ. The CDR3 runs 13 residues.

V gene TRBV24-1 combines with J gene TRBJ2-5; 7 bases align to TRBD2. Germline loops: CDR1 KGHDR, CDR2 SFDVKD. The length of the CDR3 is 15 residues. The V gene end was trimmed by 3 bases and the J gene end by 5 bases; junction bases not matched to a gene: 8. The CDR3 DNA reads TGTGCCACCAGTGATGGGGGAGGGGTTGCTGAGACCCAGTACTTC. Its protein is CATSDGGGVAETQYF.

Here the CDR3 DNA reads TGTGCCAGCTCCGGACAGGGCGCGCCCTGGGATGGCTACACCTTC. Its protein is CASSGQGAPWDGYTF. The rearrangement uses TRBV19 and TRBJ1-2; 8 bases match TRBD1. Germline V lookup: CDR1 LNHDA, CDR2 SQIVND (reference sequence). With V trimmed by 9 bases and J by 6 bases, 15 bases remained unmatched. The CDR3 is 15 residues long.

The chain couples TRBV2 to TRBJ2-5, with D tentatively TRBD2 (5 bases). Germline V gene sequence: CDR1 SNHLY, CDR2 FYNNEI. V shed 4 bases and J shed 2 bases, with 11 bases lying between them. This CDR3 contains 14 residues. CDR3 coding DNA: TGTGCCAGCAGTGTTTGGAGGCTACAAGAGACCCAGTACTTC. Its translation is CASSVWRLQETQYF.

The V call is TRBV20-1, the J call TRBJ2-5; 7 nucleotides align to TRBD1. Unmatched junction bases numbered 11, after V lost 5 bases and J lost 5 bases. The V gene's germline CDR1 is DFQATT and CDR2 SNEGSKA (reference sequence). The CDR3 is 14 residues long. The CDR3 spells CSARDARQGETQYF. In DNA, the CDR3 is TGCAGTGCTCGTGACGCTAGACAGGGTGAGACCCAGTACTTC.

The V gene is TRBV15, the J gene TRBJ2-5; D call uncertain. The germline gives CDR1 LNHNV, CDR2 YYDKDF (reference sequence). The CDR3 loop spans 15 amino acids. The germline V and J ends were trimmed by 0 bases and 1 base, with 9 bases remaining between them. CDR3 loop: CATSRERQVQETQYF. The CDR3 DNA is TGTGCCACCAGCAGAGAGCGGCAAGTCCAAGAGACCCAGTACTTC.

The chain joins TRBV4-1 to TRBJ1-2; 12 bases map to TRBD1. V lost 1 base and J lost 3; bases outside the gene matches: 6. The CDR3 runs 17 residues. The germline V gene encodes CDR1 MGHRA and CDR2 YSYEKL. The CDR3 loop is CASSQGGTGGWYYGYTF. DNA of the CDR3: TGCGCCAGCAGCCAAGGGGGGACAGGGGGCTGGTACTATGGCTACACCTTC.

V usage is TRBV7-8 and J usage is TRBJ2-5; weak D call: TRBD2 (6 bases). Germline V gives CDR1 SGHVS, CDR2 FQNEAQ. There are 13 residues in the CDR3. Trimming stripped 5 bases from V and 0 bases from J, with 7 bases between. The CDR3 coding sequence is TGTGCCAGCAGCCAGCGGGACCAAGAGACCCAGTACTTC. This gives the protein CASSQRDQETQYF.

V is TRBV4-1 and J is TRBJ1-2, with D hard to call. The V and J ends lost 4 bases and 4 bases respectively, with 16 bases between them. CDR3 length: 15 residues. Looked up from germline, CDR1 is MGHRA and CDR2 is YSYEKL. As DNA, the CDR3 is TGCGCCAGCAGCCCATTTATTTTCGGGTCCTATGGCTACACCTTC. It codes for CASSPFIFGSYGYTF.

In its sample, this clone was seen once. The chain uses TRBV6-5 and TRBJ1-2; 7 nucleotides line up with TRBD1. Germline V gene lookup returns CDR1 MNHEY and CDR2 SVGAGI. V shed 7 bases and J 4 bases; nucleotides not matched to a gene: 6. This CDR3 spans 13 amino acids. Here the CDR3 reads CASISAGGYGYTF. In nucleotides, the CDR3 is TGTGCCAGCATCTCGGCAGGGGGCTATGGCTACACCTTC.

The chain carries TRBV29-1 and TRBJ2-3, with 9 bases lining up with TRBD2. J gave up 5 bases and V 0 bases, and 3 bases lay outside the gene matches. The CDR3 runs 14 residues. Germline lookup yields CDR1 SQVTM and CDR2 ANQGSEA. CDR3 sequence: CSVEDQLAGDTQYF. The CDR3 nucleotides read TGCAGCGTTGAAGATCAACTAGCGGGAGATACGCAGTATTTT.

This clone is a singleton in its sample. The J gene is TRBJ1-2, the V gene TRBV2, with TRBD1 matching 11 bases. V shed 6 bases and J 2 bases; nucleotides not matched to a gene: 2. The CDR3 is made up of 14 amino acids. Germline V gene sequence: CDR1 SNHLY, CDR2 FYNNEI. CDR3 nucleotides: TGTGCCAGCAGAGGGACAGGGGGAAACTATGGCTACACCTTC. It is translated as CASRGTGGNYGYTF. The full variable domain, with the rest looked up from reference TRBV2 and TRBJ1-2, is EPEVTQTPSHQVTQMGQEVILRCVPISNHLYFYWYRQILGQKVEFLVSFYNNEISEKSEIFDDQFSVERPDGSNFTLKIRSTKLEDSAMYFCASRGTGGNYGYTFGSGTRLTVV.

The chain has TRBV5-1 and TRBJ2-1; 12 nucleotides agree with TRBD2. This CDR3 region has 17 residues. The V segment lost 5 bases and the J segment 0 bases; nucleotides outside the gene matches: 6. Per the germline V gene, CDR1 is SGHRS and CDR2 is YFSETQ. For the CDR3, the DNA is TGCGCCAGCAGACTAGCGGGGGGCCGGAGCTCCTACAATGAGCAGTTCTTC. Its protein is CASRLAGGRSSYNEQFF.

The table lists this clone with a few counts. The CDR3 reads CAWSVMFPGDGQETQYF. The CDR3 DNA reads TGTGCCTGGAGTGTTATGTTCCCAGGGGATGGGCAAGAGACCCAGTACTTC. The chain carries TRBV30 and TRBJ2-5; D possibly corresponds to TRBD1 (6 bases). Germline loops: CDR1 GTSNPN, CDR2 SVGIG (reference sequence). The CDR3 is 17 amino acids. V lost 0 bases to trimming and J lost 2 bases, with 19 bases between them.

The gene calls are TRBV2 and TRBJ2-2; 8 bases are shared with TRBD1. Germline loops: CDR1 SNHLY, CDR2 FYNNEI. V trimming: 6 bases; J trimming: 3 bases; junction bases outside the gene matches: 3. CDR3 length: 14 residues. The CDR3 spells CASSGQGDTGELFF. DNA for the CDR3: TGTGCCAGCAGCGGACAGGGCGACACCGGGGAGCTGTTTTTT.

The gene calls are TRBV25-1 and TRBJ2-1, with D tentatively TRBD2 (6 bases). This CDR3 is built from 15 residues. V was clipped by 1 base and J by 4 bases, with 11 bases between them. Looked up from germline, CDR1 is MGHDK and CDR2 is SYGVNS. CDR3 nucleotide sequence: TGTGCCAGCAGTGAATTGCGGGGCGGATACAATGAGCAGTTCTTC. Its translation is CASSELRGGYNEQFF.